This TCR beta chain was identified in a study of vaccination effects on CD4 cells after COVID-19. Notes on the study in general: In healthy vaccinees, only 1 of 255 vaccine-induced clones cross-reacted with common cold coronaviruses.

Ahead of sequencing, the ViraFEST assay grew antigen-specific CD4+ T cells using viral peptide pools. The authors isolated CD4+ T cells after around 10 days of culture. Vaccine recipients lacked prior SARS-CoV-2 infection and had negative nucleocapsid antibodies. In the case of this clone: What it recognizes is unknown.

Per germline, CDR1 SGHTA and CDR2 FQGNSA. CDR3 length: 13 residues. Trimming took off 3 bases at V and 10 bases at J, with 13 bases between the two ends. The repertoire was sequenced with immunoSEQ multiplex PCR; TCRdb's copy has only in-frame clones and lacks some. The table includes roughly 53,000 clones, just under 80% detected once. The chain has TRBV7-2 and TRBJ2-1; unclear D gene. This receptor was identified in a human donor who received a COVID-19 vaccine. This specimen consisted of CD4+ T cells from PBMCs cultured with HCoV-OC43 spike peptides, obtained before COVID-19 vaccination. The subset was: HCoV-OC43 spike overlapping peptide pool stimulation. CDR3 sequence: CASSFQLRPEQFF. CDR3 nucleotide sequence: TGTGCCAGCAGCTTTCAGTTGCGTCCCGAGCAGTTCTTC. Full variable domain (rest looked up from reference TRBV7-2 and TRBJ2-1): GAGVSQSPSNKVTEKGKDVELRCDPISGHTALYWYRQSLGQGLEFLIYFQGNSAPDKSGLPSDRFSAERTGGSVSTLTIQRTQQEDSAVYLCASSFQLRPEQFFGPGTRLTVL.